The present TCR beta chain was sequenced within a study of technical replicates of blood from a few donors. This CDR3 region has 16 residues. The V and J ends lost 2 bases and 7 bases respectively, with 15 bases between them. Germline values: CDR1 MGHRA, CDR2 YSYEKL. Clones were sequenced by immunoSEQ multiplex PCR, and TCRdb holds only the in-frame ones, with some missing. The profile shows 65,000 to 90,000 clones, more than 85% of them singletons. This clone was recorded only once. Sequences were obtained from T cells isolated from PBMCs. The sequence was collected from a human donor in good health. The chain joins TRBV4-1 to TRBJ1-6; no firm D call. The CDR3 DNA follows: TGCGCCAGCAGCCAACCGATGCGGCAGTCCAATTCACCCCTCCACTTT. Residues: CASSQPMRQSNSPLHF.